The 12 T cell receptor beta chains in this list originate from one sample, sequenced in a study of blood T cell repertoires in COVID-19. The data were produced by immunoSEQ multiplex PCR, yet TCRdb's version contains in-frame clones alone and is incomplete. The table lists under 100,000 clones, around four fifths of them singletons. The sequenced material came from peripheral blood. These receptor sequences come from a woman in her 70s with active or convalescent COVID-19.

CDR3: CASGSTWGYTF. The CDR3 region has the DNA TGTGCCAGCGGGAGTACCTGGGGCTACACCTTC. The chain uses TRBV27 and TRBJ1-2, with D unresolved. CDR3 length: 11 amino acids. V was trimmed by 8 bases and J by 8 bases, leaving 12 bases between them. Germline loops: CDR1 MNHEY, CDR2 SMNVEV (reference sequence).

The V gene is TRBV5-1, the J gene TRBJ2-1, with D possibly TRBD2 on 6 matching bases. Germline CDR1 reads SGHRS; CDR2 reads YFSETQ. This CDR3 is 13 amino acids long. With 4 bases removed from V and 6 bases from J, the gap between germline ends came to 11 bases. CDR3 sequence: CASSLWGVNEQFF. The CDR3 nucleotides are TGCGCCAGCAGCCTATGGGGGGTCAATGAGCAGTTCTTC.

The genes are TRBV5-1 and TRBJ2-5, with 10 bases lining up with TRBD2. Germline V gene sequence: CDR1 SGHRS, CDR2 YFSETQ. The CDR3 contains 16 residues. Trimming removed 4 bases from V and 4 bases from J; junction bases left unmatched: 10. The DNA for the CDR3 is TGCGCCAGCAGCAATACGGGTCCTAGCGGGGGAGAGACCCAGTACTTC. Protein product: CASSNTGPSGGETQYF.

V gene TRBV5-6 combines with J gene TRBJ1-1, with D unresolved. CDR1 and CDR2 (germline): SGHDT, YYEEEE. V was clipped by 1 base and J by 3 bases, with 10 bases between them. The CDR3 extends over 14 amino acids. CDR3: CASSLFSIDTEAFF. The CDR3 DNA reads TGTGCCAGCAGCTTGTTCAGTATCGACACTGAAGCTTTCTTT.

V gene TRBV6-5 combines with J gene TRBJ1-1; 8 bases align to TRBD1. The V segment lost 1 base and the J segment 11 bases; nucleotides outside the gene matches: 6. CDR3 size: 13 residues. Per germline, CDR1 MNHEY and CDR2 SVGAGI. CDR3 protein: CASSYWQGAVAFF. The CDR3 coding sequence is TGTGCCAGCAGTTACTGGCAGGGGGCAGTCGCTTTCTTT.

The chain carries TRBV4-3 and TRBJ1-4; TRBD1 agrees at 7 bases. This CDR3 has 16 residues. V lost 1 base, J lost 8 bases, and 10 bases stayed unmatched. Germline values: CDR1 LGHNA, CDR2 YSLEER. CDR3 region: CASSQVGGTDSEKLFF. The CDR3 coding sequence is TGCGCCAGCAGCCAAGTTGGGGGGACAGATAGCGAAAAACTGTTTTTT.

This chain joins TRBV7-8 and TRBJ2-7, with D unresolved. Germline CDR1 reads SGHVS; CDR2 reads FQNEAQ. V was shortened by 0 bases and J by 2 bases, with 11 bases between the two germline ends. This CDR3 is 15 amino acids long. As DNA, the CDR3 is TGTGCCAGCAGCTTAGCTCTAGTGCAAACCTACGAGCAGTACTTC. Translation gives CASSLALVQTYEQYF.

The chain is built from TRBV28 and TRBJ1-2; 8 nucleotides match TRBD1. Germline assignment: CDR1 MDHEN and CDR2 SYDVKM. V lost 6 bases to trimming and J lost 3 bases; unmatched junction nucleotides: 3. This CDR3 is 13 amino acids long. Here the CDR3 reads CASSRTGHYGYTF. The CDR3, as DNA: TGTGCCAGCAGCAGGACAGGGCACTATGGCTACACCTTC.

The chain joins TRBV7-2 to TRBJ2-7; 7 positions match TRBD2. From germline, CDR1 is SGHTA and CDR2 FQGNSA. The junction had 7 bases not matched to a gene; V was cut back by 5 bases and J by 3 bases. The CDR3 is 14 amino acids. The CDR3 DNA follows: TGTGCCAGCAGCCAGAGCGGGGTGTACTACGAGCAGTACTTC. It encodes CASSQSGVYYEQYF.

The chain uses TRBV23-1 and TRBJ1-1; 10 bases fit TRBD1. TRBV23-1 is labeled an ORF, and its function is uncertain. The CDR3 is 15 amino acids. The junction had 9 bases not matched to a gene; V was cut back by 11 bases and J by 0 bases. The CDR3 coding sequence is TGCGCCGGCCGGGACAGGGGAAGAATGAACACTGAAGCTTTCTTT. This gives the protein CAGRDRGRMNTEAFF.

The genes are TRBV14 and TRBJ2-7, with D possibly matching TRBD2 (5 bases). V was pared by 2 bases and J by 7 bases, with 12 bases between. This CDR3 comprises 13 residues. Germline CDR1 and CDR2: SGHDN and FVKESK. CDR3 protein: CASSQLGPGEQYF. In nucleotides, the CDR3 is TGTGCCAGCAGCCAATTGGGCCCGGGGGAGCAGTACTTC.

The chain uses TRBV7-2 and TRBJ1-6, with D unclear. V was pared by 6 bases and J by 4 bases, with 4 bases between. The CDR3 extends over 12 amino acids. Germline CDR1 is SGHTA and CDR2 is FQGNSA. The CDR3 loop is CASSIYNSPLHF. The CDR3 DNA is TGTGCCAGCAGTATATATAATTCACCCCTCCACTTT.